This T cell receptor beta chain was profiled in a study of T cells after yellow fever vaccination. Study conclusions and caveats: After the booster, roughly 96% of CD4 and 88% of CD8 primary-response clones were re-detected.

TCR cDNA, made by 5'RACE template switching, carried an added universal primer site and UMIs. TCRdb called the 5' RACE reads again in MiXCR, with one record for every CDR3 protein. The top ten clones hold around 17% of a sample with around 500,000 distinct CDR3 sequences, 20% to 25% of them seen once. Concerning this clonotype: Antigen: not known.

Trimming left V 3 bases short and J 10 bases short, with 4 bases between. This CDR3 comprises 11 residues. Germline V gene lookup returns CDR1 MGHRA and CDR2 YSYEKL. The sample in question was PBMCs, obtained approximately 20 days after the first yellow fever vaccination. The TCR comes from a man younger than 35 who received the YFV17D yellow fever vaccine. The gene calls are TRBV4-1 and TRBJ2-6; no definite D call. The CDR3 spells CASSQANVLTF. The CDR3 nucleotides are TGCGCCAGCAGCCAGGCTAACGTCCTGACTTTC.